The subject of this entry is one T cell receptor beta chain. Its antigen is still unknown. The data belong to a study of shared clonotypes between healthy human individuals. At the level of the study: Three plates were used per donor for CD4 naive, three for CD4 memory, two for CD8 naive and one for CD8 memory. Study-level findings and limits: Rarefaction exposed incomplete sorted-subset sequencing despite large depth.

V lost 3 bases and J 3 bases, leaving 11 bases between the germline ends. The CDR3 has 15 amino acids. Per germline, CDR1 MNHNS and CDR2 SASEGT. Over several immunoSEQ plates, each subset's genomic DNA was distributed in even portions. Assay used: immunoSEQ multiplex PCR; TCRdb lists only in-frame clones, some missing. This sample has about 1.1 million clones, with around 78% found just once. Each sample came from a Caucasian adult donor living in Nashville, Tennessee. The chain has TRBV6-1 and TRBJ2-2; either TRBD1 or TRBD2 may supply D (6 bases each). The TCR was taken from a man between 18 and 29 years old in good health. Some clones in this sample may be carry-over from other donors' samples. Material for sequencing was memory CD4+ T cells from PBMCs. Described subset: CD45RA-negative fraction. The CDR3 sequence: CASSDWGAHTGELFF. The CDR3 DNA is TGTGCCAGCAGTGACTGGGGGGCGCACACCGGGGAGCTGTTTTTT.